The present TCR beta chain was sequenced within a study of blood T cell repertoires in COVID-19. Study as a whole: There were acute and convalescent COVID-19 samples, and they came from the United States, Italy and Spain. T cells, B-cell-depleted T cells, or PBMCs supplied cDNA or gDNA.

The CDR3 totals 14 residues. V lost 5 bases and J lost 1, with 8 bases in between. The V gene's germline CDR1 is LGHDT and CDR2 YNNKEL (reference sequence). The authors' processing: Amplification with reference gene primers provided the estimates of nucleated cell counts. Profiled with immunoSEQ multiplex PCR; TCRdb holds only in-frame clones, not every one. V and J calls and clone size are given by that table; D and trimming were obtained from the DNA. The repertoire has roughly 180,000 clones, more than 70% of them found once; the top ten carry around 8%. V gene TRBV3-1 (or the pseudogene TRBV3-2) combines with J gene TRBJ2-2; D ambiguous. The sequence derives from a woman aged 55-69 years with acute or convalescent COVID-19. Sequences were obtained from peripheral blood. Here the CDR3 DNA reads TGTGCCAGCAGCGTTTATCGGAACACCGGGGAGCTGTTTTTT. Its protein product is CASSVYRNTGELFF.